Following are 4 T cell receptor beta chains from one sample sequenced in a study of blood T cell repertoires in COVID-19 (dated by TCRdb to the early 2020s). Library preparation used the immunoSEQ multiplex PCR assay. TCRdb stores this immuneACCESS table with in-frame sequences only. Part of the clones is absent; in the studies checked, under half of the shortfall reflects unresolved V genes, and no reason is known for the rest. This sample is represented by 250,000 or so clones; just under 85% of them were singletons. Of the sample, 8.9% is held by the ten largest clones. Sequencing was done on a sample of peripheral blood. The receptors derive from an elderly man with acute or convalescent COVID-19.

The DNA of the CDR3 is TGTGCCAGCAGCTTCGGACAGGGAGGTGGCTACACCTTC. It codes for CASSFGQGGGYTF. The chain has TRBV7-3 and TRBJ1-2, with 8 positions matching TRBD1. The CDR3 extends over 13 amino acids. The germline V gene encodes CDR1 SGHTA and CDR2 FQGTGA. The ends lost 3 bases at V and 7 bases at J; junction bases unmatched: 4.

This clone was seen a single time. J is TRBJ2-7 and V is TRBV13, with 9 positions matching TRBD1. The trim removed 6 bases at V and 0 bases at J, leaving 12 bases unmatched. The CDR3 sequence is 17 residues long. The germline V gene has CDR1 PRHDT and CDR2 FYEKMQ (reference sequence). The CDR3 is CASSPGTGPSSSYEQYF. CDR3 bases: TGTGCCAGCAGTCCTGGGACAGGGCCTTCGAGCTCCTACGAGCAGTACTTC. Complete variable domain (other parts from reference TRBV13 and TRBJ2-7): AAGVIQSPRHLIKEKRETATLKCYPIPRHDTVYWYQQGPGQDPQFLISFYEKMQSDKGSIPDRFSAQQFSDYHSELNMSSLELGDSALYFCASSPGTGPSSSYEQYFGPGTRLTVT.

The V call is TRBV28, the J call TRBJ1-2, with D possibly TRBD1 on 6 matching bases. The CDR3 spans 13 residues. Germline assignment: CDR1 MDHEN and CDR2 SYDVKM. The V end lost 7 bases, the J end lost 4 bases, and 13 bases lay between the germline ends. As DNA, the CDR3 is TGTGCCAGCACCATCACAGGGACCTATGGCTACACCTTC. Translating it yields CASTITGTYGYTF.

This chain uses TRBV7-8 with TRBJ2-3; 7 nucleotides align to TRBD1. The CDR3 totals 15 residues. Germline CDR1 and CDR2: SGHVS and FQNEAQ. V lost 5 bases, J lost 0 bases, and 5 bases stayed unmatched. In nucleotides, the CDR3 is TGTGCCAGCAGCCCGGACAGGCTTAGCACAGATACGCAGTATTTT. Translating gives CASSPDRLSTDTQYF.